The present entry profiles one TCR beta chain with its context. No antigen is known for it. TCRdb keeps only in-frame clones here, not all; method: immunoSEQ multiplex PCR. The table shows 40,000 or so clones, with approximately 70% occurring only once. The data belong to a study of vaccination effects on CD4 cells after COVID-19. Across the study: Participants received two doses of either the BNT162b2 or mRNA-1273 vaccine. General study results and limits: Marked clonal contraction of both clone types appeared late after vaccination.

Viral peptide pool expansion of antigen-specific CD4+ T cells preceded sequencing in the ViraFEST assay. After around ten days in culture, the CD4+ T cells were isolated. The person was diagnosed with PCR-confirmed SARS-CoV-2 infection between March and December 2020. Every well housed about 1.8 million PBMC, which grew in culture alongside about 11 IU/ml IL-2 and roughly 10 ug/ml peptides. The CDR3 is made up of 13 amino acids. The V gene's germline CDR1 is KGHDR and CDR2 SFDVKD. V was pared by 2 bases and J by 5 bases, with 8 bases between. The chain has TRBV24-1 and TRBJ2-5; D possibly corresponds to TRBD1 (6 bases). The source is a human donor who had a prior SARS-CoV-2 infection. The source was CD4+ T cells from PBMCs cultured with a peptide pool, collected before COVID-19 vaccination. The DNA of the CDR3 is TGTGCCACCAGTGATTGGGGGCTGGAGACCCAGTACTTC. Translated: CATSDWGLETQYF.